This TCR beta chain came from a study of beta chain features in type 1 diabetes. As for the study in general: Comparable age, gender and cell yields were observed in patients relative to healthy donors. Study findings and constraints: In every one of the four CD4+ subsets, TCRB CDR3s were moderately but significantly shorter in Type 1 diabetes patients.

Germline V gene sequence: CDR1 SGDLS, CDR2 YYNGEE. The CDR3 totals 15 residues. With 0 bases clipped from V and 4 bases from J, the junction kept 5 bases outside the gene matches. A word on this clone: No antigen is known for it.

Expressed TCRB transcripts were sequenced, since all the RNA that had been isolated was reverse transcribed. The average output of naive, central memory and regulatory T cell samples was around 3.5 million reads. The assay was immunoSEQ multiplex PCR, and TCRdb's table has in-frame clones only and misses some. The sample includes about 140,000 clones, roughly 7.2% of them seen just once. Sequencing input: central memory CD4+ T cells from blood. The receptor's source is a woman between 25 and 40 years old in good health. J is TRBJ2-3 and V is TRBV9; 7 bases align to TRBD1. CDR3 amino acids: CASSVVDRAPDTQYF. The DNA for the CDR3 is TGTGCCAGCAGCGTAGTTGACAGGGCCCCAGATACGCAGTATTTT. Looking up the rest from reference TRBV9 and TRBJ2-3 gives the full variable domain: DSGVTQTPKHLITATGQRVTLRCSPRSGDLSVYWYQQSLDQGLQFLIQYYNGEERAKGNILERFSAQQFPDLHSELNLSSLELGDSALYFCASSVVDRAPDTQYFGPGTRLTVL.